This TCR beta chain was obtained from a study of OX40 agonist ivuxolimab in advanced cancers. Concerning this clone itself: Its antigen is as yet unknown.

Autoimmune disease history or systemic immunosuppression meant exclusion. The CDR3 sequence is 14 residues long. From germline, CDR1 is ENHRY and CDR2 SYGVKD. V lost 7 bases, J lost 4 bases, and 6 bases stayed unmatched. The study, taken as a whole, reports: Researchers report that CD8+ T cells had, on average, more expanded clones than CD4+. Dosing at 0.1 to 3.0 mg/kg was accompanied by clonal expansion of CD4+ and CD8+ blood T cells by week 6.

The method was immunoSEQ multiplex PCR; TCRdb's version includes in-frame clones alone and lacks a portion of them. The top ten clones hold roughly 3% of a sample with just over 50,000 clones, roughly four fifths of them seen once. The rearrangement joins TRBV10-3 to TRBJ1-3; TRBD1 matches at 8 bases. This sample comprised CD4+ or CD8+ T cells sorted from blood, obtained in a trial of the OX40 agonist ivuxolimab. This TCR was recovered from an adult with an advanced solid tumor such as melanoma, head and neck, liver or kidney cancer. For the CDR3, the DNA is TGTGCCATCACCGAGACAGGGGAAGGAAACACCATATATTTT. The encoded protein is CAITETGEGNTIYF.